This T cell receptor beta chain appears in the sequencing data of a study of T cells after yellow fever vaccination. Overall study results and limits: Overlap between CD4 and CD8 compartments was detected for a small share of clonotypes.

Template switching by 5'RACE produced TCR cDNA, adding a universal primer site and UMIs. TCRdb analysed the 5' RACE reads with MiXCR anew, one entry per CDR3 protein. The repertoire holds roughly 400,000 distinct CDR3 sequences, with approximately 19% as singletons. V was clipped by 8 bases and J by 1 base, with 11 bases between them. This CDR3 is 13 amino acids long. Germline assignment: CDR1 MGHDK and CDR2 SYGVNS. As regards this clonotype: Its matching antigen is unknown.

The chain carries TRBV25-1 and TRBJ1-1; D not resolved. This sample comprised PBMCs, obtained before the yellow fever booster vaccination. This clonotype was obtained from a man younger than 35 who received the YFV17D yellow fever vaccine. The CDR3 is CASRRVSNTEAFF. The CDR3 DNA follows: TGTGCCAGCCGTCGTGTCTCGAACACTGAAGCTTTCTTT. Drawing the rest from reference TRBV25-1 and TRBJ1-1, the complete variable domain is EADIYQTPRYLVIGTGKKITLECSQTMGHDKMYWYQQDPGMELHLIHYSYGVNSTEKGDLSSESTVSRIRTEHFPLTLESARPSHTSQYLCASRRVSNTEAFFGQGTRLTVV.